This T cell receptor (beta chain) was obtained from a study of blood T cell repertoires in COVID-19 (dated by TCRdb to 2019 to 2021). With regard to the full study: The collaborator samples originated in the United States, Italy and Spain and spanned the acute and convalescent phases of COVID-19. The prospective study material was composed of cDNA or gDNA derived from T cells, B-cell-depleted T cells, or PBMCs. The dataset comprised deeply sampled blood TCRbeta repertoires from subjects exposed to, actively infected with, or recovered from COVID-19. The repertoires were released in a freely available public database meant as a resource for research on the immune response to SARS-CoV-2. Samples came from the ongoing ImmuneRACE study (first 160 participants) plus 1,254 subjects from 6 global collaborators. Sample metadata almost always included a de-identified subject ID, COVID-19 status, age in years and sex. Where available, HLA class I and class II types were taken from metadata supplied by the sample provider and were not determined by assay-based typing.

One collaborating source in Seattle enrolled patients while the patients were actively infected and followed the patients over time throughout the course of disease. Each collaborating institution followed its own protocols to collect whole blood in K2EDTA tubes. Collaborator samples were shipped for TCRbeta analysis as frozen whole blood, isolated PBMCs, or DNA extracted from either sample type. About this clone: The antigen it binds to is not known. No quality values exist for individual bases; no much larger clone is one base distant.

Findings and caveats that apply to the study as a whole: The quantity of clinical and demographic metadata differed by source and by participant and was supplied without curation.

The immunoSEQ Assay, a bias-controlled multiplex PCR, was used to amplify TCRbeta CDR3 regions from genomic DNA. Concerning the study's data processing: Nucleated cell counts per sample were estimated from amplification of reference gene primers within the assay. Sequence reads were collapsed and filtered to measure the absolute abundance of every unique TCRbeta CDR3 rearrangement. For each sample, productive Simpson clonality was calculated by taking the square root of Simpson's diversity index across productive rearrangements. Not all clones reach the TCRdb copy of this immuneACCESS table, which keeps in-frame sequences only. Checked studies attribute under half of the gap to unresolved V genes and leave the rest unexplained. V and J calls and clone size are given by that table; D and trimming were obtained from the DNA. In this sample the table shows 150,000 or so clones, 75% to 90% of which occur a single time. 13% of the sample belongs to the ten largest clones.

The germline V and J ends show losses of 7 bases and 0 bases respectively, and no gene match explains 6 bases of the junction. From the germline V gene (reference sequence), CDR1 is MNHEY and CDR2 is SMNVEV. Measured from the cysteine to the phenylalanine, the CDR3 is 16 residues long. Only the CDR3 region is kept as DNA, spanning 48 bases read in frame from base 1. This receptor was taken from a man in his late teens or twenties with COVID-19, enrolled during active disease. The sequenced material came from peripheral blood. The chain joins TRBV27 to TRBJ2-6; 7 central nucleotides agree with TRBD1. The nucleotide sequence reads TGTGCCAGCACTACAGGGGAAAGCTCTGGGGCCAACGTCCTGACTTTC. Translated, it gives CASTTGESSGANVLTF.